One and the same sample provided the 16 T cell receptor beta chains below, sequenced in a study of T cell repertoires in cytomegalovirus infection. TCRdb processed the reads anew with MiXCR; each CDR3 protein has one entry. In the table there are more than 50,000 distinct CDR3 sequences, roughly a third of which are singletons. These receptors' targets are unknown. Sequencing input: PBMCs, sequenced either directly or after in vitro stimulation (not recorded which). The receptor set was obtained from a human donor in good health (CMV status not recorded). Some clones in this sample may be carry-over from other donors' samples.

CDR3 sequence: CASISDRDTEAFF. The CDR3 DNA reads TGTGCCAGCATCTCCGACAGGGACACTGAAGCTTTCTTT. V and J are TRBV5-6 and TRBJ1-1, with 7 bases aligning to TRBD1. After removal of 6 bases from V and 3 bases from J, the junction contained 5 bases not matched to a gene. This CDR3 region has 13 residues. Germline V lookup: CDR1 SGHDT, CDR2 YYEEEE. The whole variable domain, filled in from reference TRBV5-6 and TRBJ1-1, reads DAGVTQSPTHLIKTRGQQVTLRCSPKSGHDTVSWYQQALGQGPQFIFQYYEEEERQRGNFPDRFSGHQFPNYSSELNVNALLLGDSALYLCASISDRDTEAFFGQGTRLTVV.

This clonotype was observed a few times. This chain connects TRBV11-2 to TRBJ2-7, with TRBD2 matching 7 bases. CDR3 size: 14 residues. The junction had 10 bases not matched to a gene; V was cut back by 5 bases and J by 6 bases. Germline loops: CDR1 SGHAT, CDR2 FQNNGV. This chain's CDR3 is CASSQMRGSGEQYF. DNA of the CDR3: TGTGCCAGCAGCCAGATGCGGGGGTCAGGCGAGCAGTACTTC.

V gene TRBV6-6 combines with J gene TRBJ1-1; D is unresolved. The germline V gene encodes CDR1 MNHNY and CDR2 SVGAGI (reference sequence). The CDR3 runs 14 residues. V shed 0 bases and J shed 2 bases, with 7 bases lying between them. CDR3 in DNA: TGTGCCAGCAGTTACTCGATTGCAAACACTGAAGCTTTCTTT. Residues: CASSYSIANTEAFF.

V is TRBV28 and J is TRBJ2-7; D is perhaps TRBD1 (5 bases). This CDR3 comprises 13 residues. V was pared by 7 bases and J by 5 bases, with 15 bases between. Germline CDR1 is MDHEN and CDR2 is SYDVKM. The CDR3 reads CASNPGIRNEQYF. The CDR3 coding sequence is TGTGCCAGCAATCCAGGGATTAGGAACGAGCAGTACTTC.

This sequence joins TRBV7-6 and TRBJ2-5; maybe TRBD1 (6 bases). This CDR3 is built from 15 residues. V was shortened by 3 bases and J by 1 base, with 12 bases between the two germline ends. In germline, CDR1 is SGHVS, CDR2 FNYEAQ. CDR3 in DNA: TGTGCCAGCAGCTTGGTACAGGGAATCCAAGAGACCCAGTACTTC. This translates into CASSLVQGIQETQYF.

This clonotype was counted many times. V and J are TRBV7-2 and TRBJ2-7; D gene unclear. V shed 2 bases and J shed 0 bases, with 11 bases lying between them. The V gene's germline CDR1 is SGHTA and CDR2 FQGNSA. There are 15 residues in the CDR3. CDR3 in DNA: TGTGCCAGCAGCTTAAAGAGAGCGTTCTCCTACGAGCAGTACTTC. It specifies CASSLKRAFSYEQYF. Using reference TRBV7-2 and TRBJ2-7 for the parts outside the CDR3, the full variable domain is GAGVSQSPSNKVTEKGKDVELRCDPISGHTALYWYRQSLGQGLEFLIYFQGNSAPDKSGLPSDRFSAERTGGSVSTLTIQRTQQEDSAVYLCASSLKRAFSYEQYFGPGTRLTVT.

In its sample, this clonotype was seen a few times. The V call is TRBV29-1, the J call TRBJ2-1; 8 nucleotides match TRBD2. The CDR3 is 12 residues long. The V segment lost 1 base and the J segment 8 bases; nucleotides outside the gene matches: 1. CDR1 SQVTM and CDR2 ANQGSEA come from the germline V gene. The CDR3: CSVEGRGDEQFF. The CDR3 DNA is TGCAGCGTTGAAGGGCGGGGGGATGAGCAGTTCTTC.

This clonotype showed up just a few times. V is TRBV28 and J is TRBJ2-3; no firm D call. The length of the CDR3 is 11 residues. CDR1 and CDR2 from the germline V gene are MDHEN and SYDVKM. V lost 8 bases, J lost 5 bases, and 8 bases lay in between. CDR3 DNA: TGTGCCAGCCTCCTGGGAGATACGCAGTATTTT. Amino acid sequence: CASLLGDTQYF.

In this sample, this clonotype turned up many times. The chain employs TRBV7-6 and TRBJ2-5; D unclear. Trimming pared 5 bases from V and 1 base from J, leaving 14 bases between. Germline loops: CDR1 SGHVS, CDR2 FNYEAQ. The CDR3 length is 15 residues. The CDR3 sequence: CASSLRWGIQETQYF. The CDR3, as DNA: TGTGCCAGCAGCCTCCGCTGGGGAATCCAAGAGACCCAGTACTTC.

This clonotype showed up many times. The J gene is TRBJ2-1, the V gene TRBV7-9, with 11 bases lining up with TRBD2. CDR3 length: 14 amino acids. V lost 2 bases and J lost 15; bases outside the gene matches: 9. Germline V gene data show CDR1 as SEHNR and CDR2 as FQNEAQ (reference sequence). The CDR3 loop is CASSLWASGGYSFF. The CDR3 DNA follows: TGTGCCAGCAGCTTATGGGCTAGCGGGGGGTACTCGTTCTTC.

The V gene is TRBV10-3, the J gene TRBJ2-5; no firm D call. Germline CDR1 and CDR2: ENHRY and SYGVKD. V was pared by 8 bases and J by 2 bases, with 12 bases between. This CDR3 is 13 amino acids long. DNA of the CDR3: TGTGCCATCCGAGGTGGAGATCAAGAGACCCAGTACTTC. It codes for CAIRGGDQETQYF.

This chain joins TRBV19 and TRBJ1-3, with 7 positions matching TRBD1. V lost 3 bases and J lost 2; bases outside the gene matches: 10. Germline V gives CDR1 LNHDA, CDR2 SQIVND (reference sequence). The CDR3 extends over 17 amino acids. CDR3 DNA sequence: TGTGCCAGTAGTATGGGACAGACACACCGCCCTGGAAACACCATATATTTT. It specifies CASSMGQTHRPGNTIYF.

The chain has TRBV19 and TRBJ2-7; D unclear. Germline V gene sequence: CDR1 LNHDA, CDR2 SQIVND (reference sequence). This CDR3 region has 15 residues. The V and J ends lost 4 bases and 4 bases respectively, with 17 bases between them. The CDR3 loop is CASSTHSGAAYEQYF. The CDR3 DNA reads as TGTGCCAGTAGTACTCACTCCGGAGCCGCTTACGAGCAGTACTTC.

This clonotype has a handful of counts. The chain couples TRBV6-6 to TRBJ1-1; D is unclear. V lost 5 bases and J lost 1, with 8 bases in between. CDR3 length: 13 residues. Germline lookup yields CDR1 MNHNY and CDR2 SVGAGI (reference sequence). CDR3 amino acids: CASSNLANTEAFF. The CDR3 DNA reads TGTGCCAGCAGTAATCTCGCGAACACTGAAGCTTTCTTT.

In its sample, this clonotype was seen a few times. This chain connects TRBV7-6 to TRBJ1-2; D may be TRBD1 (5 bases). V gave up 8 bases and J gave up 5 bases, with 12 bases separating them. The V gene's germline CDR1 is SGHVS and CDR2 FNYEAQ. The CDR3 covers 12 residues. The CDR3 is CASSMGVYGYTF. CDR3 nucleotides: TGTGCCAGCTCGATGGGGGTTTATGGCTACACCTTC.

The chain combines TRBV14 with TRBJ2-1; D is unresolved. The CDR3 is made up of 13 amino acids. Germline V gene lookup returns CDR1 SGHDN and CDR2 FVKESK. Between the trimmed V and J ends, which lost 4 bases and 8 bases, there was a span of 12 bases. The CDR3 bases are TGTGCCAGCAGCCGGCTAGGCACTTATGAGCAGTTCTTC. The encoded protein is CASSRLGTYEQFF.